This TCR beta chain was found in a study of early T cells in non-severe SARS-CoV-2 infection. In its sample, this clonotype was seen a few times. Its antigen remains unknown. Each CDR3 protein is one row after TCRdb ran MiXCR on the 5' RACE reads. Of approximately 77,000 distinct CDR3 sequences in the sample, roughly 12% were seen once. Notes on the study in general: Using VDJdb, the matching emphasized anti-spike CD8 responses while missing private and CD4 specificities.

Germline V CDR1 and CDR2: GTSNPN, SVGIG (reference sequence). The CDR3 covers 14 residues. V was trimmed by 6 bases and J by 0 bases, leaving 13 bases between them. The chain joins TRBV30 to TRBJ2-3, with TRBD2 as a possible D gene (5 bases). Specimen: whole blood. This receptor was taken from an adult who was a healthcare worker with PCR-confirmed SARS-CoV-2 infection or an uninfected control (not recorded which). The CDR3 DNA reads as TGTGCCTGCACTAGACACACTAGCACAGATACGCAGTATTTT. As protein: CACTRHTSTDTQYF.